This TCR beta chain was retrieved from a study of a mutant IDH1 vaccine in newly diagnosed glioma. Turning to the study itself: Patients received eight vaccinations in weeks 1, 3, 5, 7, 11, 15, 19, 23.

Time point given: week 5, during vaccination. Each dose delivered 300 ug of mutant IDH1 20-mer peptide subcutaneously with imiquimod. Comments on this clone: The antigen is undetermined.

The CDR3 covers 16 residues. Germline V CDR1 and CDR2: MNHEY, SMNVEV (reference sequence). J lost 7 bases, V lost 8 bases, and 20 bases had no gene match. Measured with immunoSEQ multiplex PCR; TCRdb has only the in-frame clones, and not every one. The table records around 78,000 clones, roughly 91% of them present only once. The sample was PBMCs, taken from a glioma patient whose treatment included an IDH1 peptide vaccine. The chain recombines TRBV27 with TRBJ2-7, with 7 nucleotides matching TRBD1. The sequence was obtained from a woman aged 45-60 years with glioma. The CDR3 nucleotides are TGTGCCAGCGCAGTTCTCTACCCGGACAGGTTAGGTGAGCAGTACTTC. This translates into CASAVLYPDRLGEQYF.